The 24 T cell receptor beta chains below come from one sample, sequenced in a study of T-cell memory formation after mild COVID-19 listed by TCRdb under 2021. Library prep was done by 5' RACE. The run used an Illumina NovaSeq 6000. The public reads were run again by TCRdb, first through fastp at Q25 and then through MiXCR, and only productive beta chains were kept. Duplicate CDR3 protein sequences are folded into a single record with the most common DNA and genes. The sample contains 70,000 to 100,000 distinct CDR3 sequences, about 15% of them found a single time. The top ten constitute approximately 39% of the sample. The specimen sequenced was PBMCs or a T cell subset sorted from them (not recorded which). The source of these receptors is a man aged 18 to 35 who had mild COVID-19 (a few samples of this study predate the infection). The sample titles of this study are shuffled in the database, so cell type and time point are left out; the donor was told from shared clones.

This clonotype came up many times. The genes are TRBV4-1 and TRBJ1-6; D call uncertain. Germline lookup yields CDR1 MGHRA and CDR2 YSYEKL. The CDR3 spans 13 residues. V was trimmed by 0 bases and J by 9 bases, leaving 6 bases between them. CDR3 amino acids: CASSQDEISPLHF. The CDR3 nucleotides are TGCGCCAGCAGCCAAGACGAGATTTCACCCCTCCACTTT.

The J gene is TRBJ1-5, the V gene TRBV5-1; a weak D match, TRBD1 (6 bases). The CDR3 consists of 15 residues. V lost 0 bases and J lost 7, with 14 bases in between. Germline assignment: CDR1 SGHRS and CDR2 YFSETQ. The CDR3 DNA reads TGCGCCAGCAGCTTGGAGGGGGGCGCGGGGCAGCCCCAGCATTTT. It codes for CASSLEGGAGQPQHF.

Only a few counts were recorded for this clonotype. V usage is TRBV7-9 and J usage is TRBJ2-7; D is ambiguous. Germline assignment: CDR1 SEHNR and CDR2 FQNEAQ (reference sequence). The CDR3 runs 14 residues. V lost 1 base to trimming and J lost 2 bases, with 9 bases between them. The CDR3 DNA is TGTGCCAGCAGCTTAGAGGTCGAGACCTACGAGCAGTACTTC. Its translation: CASSLEVETYEQYF.

The V gene is TRBV6-5, the J gene TRBJ2-5, with 7 nucleotides matching TRBD1. The CDR3 extends over 14 amino acids. CDR1 and CDR2 (germline): MNHEY, SVGAGI. The ends lost 0 bases at V and 5 bases at J; junction bases unmatched: 3. This chain's CDR3 is CASSYSTGRETQYF. The DNA for the CDR3 is TGTGCCAGCAGTTACTCGACAGGGCGGGAGACCCAGTACTTC.

This chain's CDR3 is CDRPLGGSVNGYTF. In DNA, the CDR3 is TGTGACAGACCCCTCGGGGGAAGTGTAAATGGCTACACCTTC. The chain combines TRBV28 with TRBJ1-2, with D possibly being TRBD1 (5 bases). The V gene's germline CDR1 is MDHEN and CDR2 SYDVKM. This CDR3 has 14 residues.

This clonotype was seen at least ten times. The rearrangement joins TRBV2 to TRBJ2-1; the match to TRBD2 covers 7 bases. Germline lookup yields CDR1 SNHLY and CDR2 FYNNEI. Trimming took 6 bases from V and 3 from J; bases not matched to a gene: 8. The CDR3 contains 15 residues. The CDR3 coding sequence is TGTGCCAGCAGGCCGGCTAGCGGAAACTACAATGAGCAGTTCTTC. It specifies CASRPASGNYNEQFF.

The sample holds a few counts of this clonotype. This rearrangement joins TRBV6-2 or TRBV6-3 to TRBJ2-7; D is unclear. Trimming cost V 6 bases and J 3 bases, with 12 bases left between them. Per germline, CDR1 MNHEY and CDR2 SVGEGT. The CDR3 sequence is 13 residues long. The CDR3 DNA follows: TGTGCCAGCAGATCCGACGTTTACTACGAGCAGTACGTC. Its protein product is CASRSDVYYEQYV.

A few counts support this clonotype. The chain links TRBV12-3 or TRBV12-4 to TRBJ2-3; D may be TRBD2 (5 bases). The CDR3 sequence is 15 residues long. V was trimmed by 2 bases and J by 3 bases, leaving 12 bases between them. For the CDR3, the DNA is TGTGCCAGCAGTTTACTACTTGGGAGAACAGATACGCAGTATTTT. Protein: CASSLLLGRTDTQYF.

This clonotype was observed a handful of times. V and J are TRBV4-1 and TRBJ2-1; 12 bases fit TRBD2. V lost 2 bases to trimming and J lost 7 bases; unmatched junction nucleotides: 0. Germline loops: CDR1 MGHRA, CDR2 YSYEKL. CDR3 length: 14 residues. CDR3 sequence: CASSQLAGGNEQFF. As DNA, the CDR3 is TGCGCCAGCAGCCAACTAGCGGGGGGGAATGAGCAGTTCTTC.

The chain uses TRBV5-4 and TRBJ2-3; 9 bases map to TRBD2. V was clipped by 1 base and J by 2 bases; unmatched bases: 20. The CDR3 length is 21 residues. CDR1 and CDR2 from the germline V gene are SGHNT and YYREEE (reference sequence). The CDR3 bases are TGTGCCAGCAGCTTGTCAGTGGTGCTTGGGCGGGGGGGCCGGGTCACAGATACGCAGTATTTT. Protein product: CASSLSVVLGRGGRVTDTQYF.

The chain carries TRBV27 and TRBJ2-7, with D unresolved. CDR3 length: 15 amino acids. The germline V gene has CDR1 MNHEY and CDR2 SMNVEV (reference sequence). Trimming shortened V by 6 bases and J by 0 bases, and 15 bases separated the two germline ends. As DNA, the CDR3 is TGTGCCAGCAGATTGGCGCTACTGAGCTCCTACGAGCAGTACTTC. Protein: CASRLALLSSYEQYF.

This clonotype came up a few times. This sequence joins TRBV4-1 and TRBJ1-1; possibly TRBD1 for D (5 bases). The ends were cut back, 1 base at V and 5 bases at J, with 20 bases in the middle. The CDR3 extends over 17 amino acids. CDR1 and CDR2 from the germline V gene are MGHRA and YSYEKL. Written as DNA, the CDR3 is TGCGCCAGCAGCCAAGTTGGGCATATAAAGGGACGGACTGAAGCTTTCTTT. It yields the protein CASSQVGHIKGRTEAFF.

V is TRBV14 and J is TRBJ2-2; 10 bases fit TRBD2. Looked up from germline, CDR1 is SGHDN and CDR2 is FVKESK. CDR3 length equals 18 residues. Trimming cost V 1 base and J 1 base; bases outside gene matches: 6. The CDR3 region has the DNA TGTGCCAGCAGCCAAGTAGGCTCTAGCGGGGGGAACACCGGGGAGCTGTTTTTT. It translates to CASSQVGSSGGNTGELFF.

This clonotype was recorded a few times. The chain carries TRBV29-1 and TRBJ1-1, with D hard to call. This CDR3 comprises 12 residues. Trimming stripped 5 bases from V and 8 bases from J, with 15 bases between. The germline gives CDR1 SQVTM, CDR2 ANQGSEA. The CDR3 reads CSVTPEHWEAFF. The CDR3 DNA reads TGCAGCGTTACCCCTGAACACTGGGAAGCTTTCTTT. Complete variable domain (other parts from reference TRBV29-1 and TRBJ1-1): SAVISQKPSRDICQRGTSLTIQCQVDSQVTMMFWYRQQPGQSLTLIATANQGSEATYESGFVIDKFPISRPNLTFSTLTVSNMSPEDSSIYLCSVTPEHWEAFFGQGTRLTVV.

In its sample, this clonotype was seen many times. The gene calls are TRBV6-5 and TRBJ1-1; D unclear. Germline CDR1 and CDR2: MNHEY and SVGAGI. V lost 2 bases and J 1 base, leaving 5 bases between the germline ends. The CDR3 has 13 residues. The CDR3 sequence is CASSYAGNTEAFF. CDR3 nucleotides: TGTGCCAGCAGTTACGCGGGGAACACTGAAGCTTTCTTT.

The chain joins TRBV7-9 to TRBJ1-4, with D possibly being TRBD1 (5 bases). This CDR3 has 13 amino acids. The V end lost 11 bases, the J end lost 7 bases, and 17 bases lay between the germline ends. In germline, CDR1 is SEHNR, CDR2 FQNEAQ (reference sequence). The CDR3 is CAWSGAYPEKLFF. The CDR3 DNA is TGTGCCTGGAGCGGGGCTTATCCTGAAAAACTGTTTTTT.

This clonotype was recorded many times. The V and J genes are TRBV29-1 and TRBJ1-2, with D maybe TRBD1 (6 bases). The CDR3 is 15 amino acids. Germline values: CDR1 SQVTM, CDR2 ANQGSEA. Deletions cut 6 bases from V and 6 bases from J, with 23 bases between. For the CDR3, the DNA is TGCAGCGTGATCCCTCTCGGGGGGCTGGAAGATGGCTACACCTTC. Translation gives CSVIPLGGLEDGYTF.

This clonotype appeared a few times. This chain connects TRBV7-9 to TRBJ2-7, with D uncertain. This CDR3 has 13 residues. CDR1 and CDR2 (germline): SEHNR, FQNEAQ (reference sequence). The V gene lost 3 bases and the J gene lost 6 bases, with 12 bases spanning the gap. The CDR3 nucleotides are TGTGCCAGCAGCTTGGGTTCGGTTACCGAGCAGTACGTC. It encodes CASSLGSVTEQYV.

The chain employs TRBV5-1 and TRBJ1-1, with TRBD1 matching over 7 bases. This CDR3 is built from 14 residues. The germline V gene has CDR1 SGHRS and CDR2 YFSETQ. V was clipped by 5 bases and J by 5 bases; unmatched bases: 9. The CDR3 DNA reads TGCGCCAGCAGGCCTGACAGGGTACTAACTGAAGCTTTCTTT. Encoded protein: CASRPDRVLTEAFF.

The chain couples TRBV4-2 to TRBJ1-1; unclear D gene. Germline CDR1 LGHNA, CDR2 YNFKEQ. The CDR3 runs 14 residues. Trimming took off 0 bases at V and 1 base at J, with 6 bases between the two ends. CDR3 amino acids: CASSQDVGNTEAFF. For the CDR3, the DNA is TGTGCCAGCAGCCAAGATGTGGGGAACACTGAAGCTTTCTTT.

This clonotype was seen only a few times. The chain has TRBV15 and TRBJ2-3; possible D gene TRBD2, 5 bases. V was trimmed by 2 bases and J by 0 bases, leaving 12 bases between them. The CDR3 extends over 16 amino acids. The germline CDR1 and CDR2 sequences are LNHNV and YYDKDF (reference sequence). The DNA of the CDR3 is TGTGCCACCAGCAGATATACGGGGAGTAGCACAGATACGCAGTATTTT. As protein: CATSRYTGSSTDTQYF.

This chain connects TRBV7-9 to TRBJ2-5; 8 bases are a match to TRBD2. V shed 8 bases and J 5 bases; nucleotides not matched to a gene: 7. The CDR3 length is 13 residues. The germline V gene encodes CDR1 SEHNR and CDR2 FQNEAQ (reference sequence). The chain's CDR3 is CASRSGGGETQYF. CDR3 bases: TGTGCCAGCCGAAGCGGGGGAGGGGAGACCCAGTACTTC. Full variable domain (missing parts from reference TRBV7-9 and TRBJ2-5): DTGVSQNPRHKITKRGQNVTFRCDPISEHNRLYWYRQTLGQGPEFLTYFQNEAQLEKSRLLSDRFSAERPKGSFSTLEIQRTEQGDSAMYLCASRSGGGETQYFGPGTRLLVL.

This clonotype was recorded a few times. The chain recombines TRBV29-1 with TRBJ1-1; D remains unclear. The germline V gene has CDR1 SQVTM and CDR2 ANQGSEA. CDR3 length: 12 residues. V was cut by 7 bases and J by 2 bases, with 11 bases left in between. CDR3 sequence: CSGGVSNTEAFF. CDR3 DNA sequence: TGCAGCGGTGGGGTGTCAAACACTGAAGCTTTCTTT.

This clonotype showed up just a few times. The rearrangement joins TRBV12-3 or TRBV12-4 to TRBJ2-3; tentative D call: TRBD1 (6 bases). The ends were cut back, 5 bases at V and 6 bases at J, with 15 bases in the middle. This CDR3 is 14 amino acids long. CDR3 sequence: CASSPRADRDTQYF. In DNA form, the CDR3 reads TGTGCCAGCAGTCCCCGGGCCGACAGGGATACGCAGTATTTT.